The 28 T cell receptor beta chains presented below share a single source sample, sequenced in a study of T cells in Graves' hyperthyroidism and ophthalmopathy. TCR beta CDR3 regions were amplified from RNA. Primed by the HTBI set, a first-round RT-PCR was run on the TCR CDR3. One entry per CDR3 protein, called by TCRdb with MiXCR from the multiplex PCR reads. The top ten clones hold roughly a fifth of a sample with under 400,000 distinct CDR3 sequences, roughly 15% of them seen once. Sample: blood. These receptor sequences come from a woman aged 55 to 70 with Graves' ophthalmopathy.

This clonotype was detected many times. This chain uses TRBV7-9 with TRBJ2-5, with 7 bases matching TRBD1. After removal of 5 bases from V and 9 bases from J, the junction contained 6 bases not matched to a gene. Germline assignment: CDR1 SEHNR and CDR2 FQNEAQ (reference sequence). The CDR3 has 12 residues. For the CDR3, the DNA is TGTGCCAGCAGCCCCGGTGGACAGGCCCAGTACTTC. Its translation: CASSPGGQAQYF.

This clonotype was observed at least ten times. The J gene is TRBJ2-7, the V gene TRBV28; D might be TRBD1 or TRBD2, each matching 5 bases. V was cut by 2 bases and J by 1 base, with 9 bases left in between. The CDR3 runs 14 residues. Germline assignment: CDR1 MDHEN and CDR2 SYDVKM. CDR3 loop: CASSLNGASYEQYF. For the CDR3, the DNA is TGTGCCAGCAGTTTAAACGGGGCTTCCTACGAGCAGTACTTC.

This clonotype was seen ten or more times. The J gene is TRBJ1-1, the V gene TRBV2; 8 bases align to TRBD1. The CDR3 length is 13 residues. The J segment lost 5 bases and the V segment lost 6 bases, leaving 5 bases of the junction unmatched. Germline V gene data show CDR1 as SNHLY and CDR2 as FYNNEI. The CDR3 DNA reads TGTGCCAGCAGAGGACAGGGTAGGACTGAAGCTTTCTTT. The encoded protein is CASRGQGRTEAFF.

This clonotype turned up a few times. The V call is TRBV20-1, the J call TRBJ2-4, with 11 bases matching TRBD2. The CDR3 is made up of 16 amino acids. With V trimmed by 0 bases and J by 1 base, 2 bases remained unmatched. CDR1 is DFQATT, CDR2 SNEGSKA, per germline (reference sequence). The CDR3 DNA follows: TGCAGTGCTAGAGAGCTAGCGGGAGGCGCCAAAAACATTCAGTACTTC. This translates into CSARELAGGAKNIQYF.

The sample holds many counts of this clonotype. The CDR3 sequence: CASRPNRGRGTDTQYF. As DNA, the CDR3 is TGTGCCAGCAGACCTAACAGGGGAAGAGGCACAGATACGCAGTATTTT. This chain uses TRBV7-8 with TRBJ2-3, with TRBD1 matching 7 bases. The CDR3 runs to 16 residues. V was clipped by 6 bases and J by 1 base; unmatched bases: 10. The germline gives CDR1 SGHVS, CDR2 FQNEAQ. The whole variable domain, remainder taken from reference TRBV7-8 and TRBJ2-3, is GAGVSQSPRYKVAKRGQDVALRCDPISGHVSLFWYQQALGQGPEFLTYFQNEAQLDKSGLPSDRFFAERPEGSVSTLKIQRTQQEDSAVYLCASRPNRGRGTDTQYFGPGTRLTVL.

This clonotype was seen at least ten times. This chain's CDR3 is CASSLTGSLSEAFF. For the CDR3, the DNA is TGTGCCAGCAGTTTAACAGGGTCCTTGAGTGAAGCTTTCTTT. The genes are TRBV28 and TRBJ1-1, with D tentatively TRBD1 (6 bases). The length of the CDR3 is 14 residues. Germline CDR1 is MDHEN and CDR2 is SYDVKM. The V gene lost 2 bases and the J gene lost 7 bases, with 14 bases spanning the gap.

This clonotype was observed many times. CDR3 in amino acids: CASSSSRGRRTEAFF. Here the CDR3 DNA reads TGTGCCAGCAGCTCATCCAGGGGGCGGCGCACTGAAGCTTTCTTT. This rearrangement joins TRBV7-9 to TRBJ1-1; 8 bases map to TRBD1. The V and J ends lost 4 bases and 4 bases, in that order; junction bases with no gene match: 8. Germline V gene data show CDR1 as SEHNR and CDR2 as FQNEAQ (reference sequence). The CDR3 runs 15 residues.

This clonotype was counted between two and nine times. The rearrangement links TRBV7-2 to TRBJ1-6; 10 bases line up with TRBD1. J gave up 8 bases and V 2 bases, and 6 bases lay outside the gene matches. The V gene's germline CDR1 is SGHTA and CDR2 FQGNSA. The CDR3 contains 16 residues. CDR3 sequence: CASSLTRDRGDSPLHF. DNA for the CDR3: TGTGCCAGCAGCTTAACCCGGGACAGGGGAGATTCACCCCTCCACTTT. The variable domain in full, with the rest retrieved from reference TRBV7-2 and TRBJ1-6, is GAGVSQSPSNKVTEKGKDVELRCDPISGHTALYWYRQSLGQGLEFLIYFQGNSAPDKSGLPSDRFSAERTGGSVSTLTIQRTQQEDSAVYLCASSLTRDRGDSPLHFGNGTRLTVT.

The table lists this clonotype with many counts. This chain links TRBV27 with TRBJ1-2; 8 bases are shared with TRBD1. The germline V gene encodes CDR1 MNHEY and CDR2 SMNVEV (reference sequence). The CDR3 runs to 14 residues. Unmatched junction bases numbered 7, after V lost 6 bases and J lost 4 bases. The CDR3 bases are TGTGCCAGCAGCTGGACAGGGACAGGCTATGGCTACACCTTC. It yields the protein CASSWTGTGYGYTF.

In this sample, this clonotype turned up many times. The V call is TRBV28, the J call TRBJ1-2; TRBD1 matches at 7 bases. Trimming took 6 bases from V and 2 from J; bases not matched to a gene: 6. Germline loops: CDR1 MDHEN, CDR2 SYDVKM. The CDR3 is 14 residues long. CDR3 sequence reads: CASSRGGENYGYTF. CDR3 DNA: TGTGCCAGCAGCCGAGGGGGCGAAAACTATGGCTACACCTTC.

This clonotype was counted ten times or more. The rearrangement uses TRBV11-2 and TRBJ2-7; 11 bases map to TRBD2. The CDR3 extends over 17 amino acids. The germline V gene has CDR1 SGHAT and CDR2 FQNNGV. V shed 4 bases, J shed 4 bases, and the junction held 12 bases outside the gene matches. The CDR3 DNA follows: TGTGCCAGCAGCTCCCACCTTAGCGGGAGGGCCGAGTACGAGCAGTACTTC. Translation: CASSSHLSGRAEYEQYF.

The table lists this clonotype with many counts. The rearrangement uses TRBV7-2 and TRBJ2-3, with D possibly matching TRBD2 (6 bases). In germline, CDR1 is SGHTA, CDR2 FQGNSA. V lost 2 bases and J 3 bases, leaving 15 bases between the germline ends. CDR3 size: 16 residues. The CDR3 sequence is CASSLRGSGRTDTQYF. The CDR3 DNA is TGTGCCAGCAGCTTACGGGGGTCTGGAAGGACAGATACGCAGTATTTT. Complete variable domain (other parts from reference TRBV7-2 and TRBJ2-3): GAGVSQSPSNKVTEKGKDVELRCDPISGHTALYWYRQSLGQGLEFLIYFQGNSAPDKSGLPSDRFSAERTGGSVSTLTIQRTQQEDSAVYLCASSLRGSGRTDTQYFGPGTRLTVL.

Ten or more counts support this clonotype. This rearrangement joins TRBV5-1 to TRBJ2-1, with D possibly matching TRBD2 (5 bases). V gave up 4 bases and J gave up 8 bases, with 28 bases separating them. CDR1 is SGHRS, CDR2 YFSETQ, per germline. This CDR3 comprises 18 residues. In nucleotides, the CDR3 is TGCGCCAGCAGCCTAACCGAAGACTATACGGGATTCTTCCATGAGCAGTTCTTC. Protein: CASSLTEDYTGFFHEQFF. Supplemented by reference TRBV5-1 and TRBJ2-1, the full variable domain reads KAGVTQTPRYLIKTRGQQVTLSCSPISGHRSVSWYQQTPGQGLQFLFEYFSETQRNKGNFPGRFSGRQFSNSRSEMNVSTLELGDSALYLCASSLTEDYTGFFHEQFFGPGTRLTVL.

In this sample, this clonotype turned up many times. The chain uses TRBV6-1 and TRBJ2-7; 7 bases align to TRBD2. The germline gives CDR1 MNHNS, CDR2 SASEGT. This CDR3 is built from 14 residues. The ends lost 1 base at V and 4 bases at J; junction bases unmatched: 4. The CDR3: CASSEGGSMYEQYF. CDR3 DNA: TGTGCCAGCAGTGAAGGCGGGAGTATGTACGAGCAGTACTTC.

V gene TRBV29-1 combines with J gene TRBJ2-1; no firm D call. The V end lost 7 bases, the J end lost 8 bases, and 12 bases lay between the germline ends. The CDR3 is 11 amino acids. CDR1 is SQVTM and CDR2 is ANQGSEA in the germline V gene. CDR3 DNA: TGCAGCGCCCTTCGGGTGGATGAGCAGTTCTTC. Residues: CSALRVDEQFF.

This clonotype was recorded at least ten times. The CDR3 sequence is CASSPTFDRGRAYNEQFF. As DNA, the CDR3 is TGTGCCAGCAGCCCTACCTTTGATCGAGGACGGGCTTACAATGAGCAGTTCTTC. The chain combines TRBV28 with TRBJ2-1, with unresolved D. Trimming removed 6 bases at V and 4 bases at J, with 25 bases between. The CDR3 consists of 18 residues. Germline V gene data show CDR1 as MDHEN and CDR2 as SYDVKM.

This clonotype was found many times. The V call is TRBV7-3, the J call TRBJ2-1; tentatively, D is TRBD1 or TRBD2 (7 bases each). Germline loops: CDR1 SGHTA, CDR2 FQGTGA. This CDR3 spans 14 amino acids. The V end lost 5 bases, the J end lost 5 bases, and 13 bases lay between the germline ends. The CDR3 sequence: CASSRQGGDNEQFF. The CDR3 DNA sequence: TGTGCCAGCAGCCGCCAGGGGGGGGACAATGAGCAGTTCTTC.

The V gene is TRBV9, the J gene TRBJ2-2; perhaps D is TRBD1 or TRBD2 (5 bases each). V lost 0 bases, J lost 3 bases, and 12 bases lay in between. Germline V lookup: CDR1 SGDLS, CDR2 YYNGEE. The CDR3 has 16 amino acids. Here the CDR3 reads CASSVGGGPDTGELFF. In DNA, the CDR3 is TGTGCCAGCAGCGTAGGTGGGGGTCCGGACACCGGGGAGCTGTTTTTT. The full variable domain, rest sourced from reference TRBV9 and TRBJ2-2, is DSGVTQTPKHLITATGQRVTLRCSPRSGDLSVYWYQQSLDQGLQFLIQYYNGEERAKGNILERFSAQQFPDLHSELNLSSLELGDSALYFCASSVGGGPDTGELFFGEGSRLTVL.

This clonotype showed up just a few times. The chain uses TRBV3-1 and TRBJ2-5; unclear D gene. V lost 2 bases, J lost 6 bases, and 16 bases lay in between. Germline V gene sequence: CDR1 LGHDT, CDR2 YNNKEL (reference sequence). CDR3 length equals 15 residues. This chain's CDR3 is CASSQSDGPGKTQYF. Written as DNA, the CDR3 is TGTGCCAGCAGCCAATCGGACGGCCCAGGAAAGACCCAGTACTTC.

This sequence joins TRBV29-1 and TRBJ2-2; 11 nucleotides agree with TRBD2. V shed 7 bases and J 6 bases; nucleotides not matched to a gene: 10. The germline V gene encodes CDR1 SQVTM and CDR2 ANQGSEA. The CDR3 length is 15 residues. As DNA, the CDR3 is TGCAGCGCGAATCTAGCGGGAGGATTGGCCGGGGAGCTGTTTTTT. Translation: CSANLAGGLAGELFF.

A few counts support this clonotype. This chain links TRBV6-2 or TRBV6-3 with TRBJ1-5; 10 nucleotides align to TRBD1. Germline loops: CDR1 MNHEY, CDR2 SVGEGT. The CDR3 consists of 15 residues. J gave up 6 bases and V 7 bases, and 9 bases lay outside the gene matches. In DNA form, the CDR3 reads TGTGCCAGCAATCCCGGGACAGGGGTGGGTCAGCCCCAGCATTTT. This codes for CASNPGTGVGQPQHF.

This clonotype was seen a handful of times. The chain recombines TRBV28 with TRBJ2-2; D gene unclear. Germline CDR1 and CDR2: MDHEN and SYDVKM. V lost 5 bases, J lost 6 bases, and 16 bases lay in between. The CDR3 length is 15 residues. The CDR3 DNA is TGTGCCAGCAGTCCAGTGAGCCGCTACTCCGGGGAGCTGTTTTTT. Translation gives CASSPVSRYSGELFF.

This clonotype appeared many times. The V gene is TRBV7-2, the J gene TRBJ2-1, with D perhaps matching TRBD2 (5 bases). The V end lost 4 bases, the J end lost 8 bases, and 21 bases lay between the germline ends. Germline CDR1 SGHTA, CDR2 FQGNSA. The CDR3 loop spans 16 amino acids. The CDR3 reads CASSYTTSGGRYEQFF. The CDR3 DNA sequence: TGTGCCAGCAGCTACACCACCAGCGGAGGAAGGTATGAGCAGTTCTTC.

Many counts were recorded for this clonotype. This chain's CDR3 is CASSTRLAAGTQYF. CDR3 in DNA: TGTGCCAGCAGCACACGACTAGCGGCGGGGACCCAGTACTTC. V and J are TRBV3-1 and TRBJ2-5; 9 bases are shared with TRBD2. This CDR3 spans 14 amino acids. The V and J ends lost 5 bases and 7 bases, in that order; junction bases with no gene match: 8. Germline lookup yields CDR1 LGHDT and CDR2 YNNKEL (reference sequence).

This clonotype was detected many times. DNA of the CDR3: TGTGCCAGTCGGGGCTTGTCAGGAGACACCGGGGAGCTGTTTTTT. It is translated as CASRGLSGDTGELFF. V and J are TRBV2 and TRBJ2-2; D is possibly TRBD1 or TRBD2 (5 bases each). Trimming shortened V by 9 bases and J by 3 bases, and 17 bases separated the two germline ends. The CDR3 is made up of 15 amino acids. Germline V gene sequence: CDR1 SNHLY, CDR2 FYNNEI.

The V call is TRBV5-4, the J call TRBJ1-1, with D perhaps TRBD1 (5 bases). V was pared by 0 bases and J by 1 base, with 10 bases between. From germline, CDR1 is SGHNT and CDR2 YYREEE (reference sequence). The CDR3 contains 15 residues. The CDR3 DNA sequence: TGTGCCAGCAGCTTGGCGAAGGGGAAGAACACTGAAGCTTTCTTT. As protein: CASSLAKGKNTEAFF.

This chain joins TRBV3-1 and TRBJ2-6; a weak D match, TRBD1 (6 bases). With 5 bases removed from V and 4 bases from J, the gap between germline ends came to 15 bases. The length of the CDR3 is 16 residues. CDR1 and CDR2 from the germline V gene are LGHDT and YNNKEL (reference sequence). The CDR3 sequence: CASSGTGMSGANVLTF. For the CDR3, the DNA is TGTGCCAGCAGCGGAACAGGGATGTCGGGGGCCAACGTCCTGACTTTC.

This clonotype was seen at least ten times. The chain joins TRBV20-1 to TRBJ2-7, with TRBD2 as a possible D gene (7 bases). Germline values: CDR1 DFQATT, CDR2 SNEGSKA (reference sequence). The CDR3 has 13 residues. Trimming cost V 5 bases and J 5 bases, with 16 bases left between them. The chain's CDR3 is CSAQGGGRNEQYF. The CDR3 DNA reads as TGCAGTGCTCAAGGGGGGGGACGGAACGAGCAGTACTTC.